This T cell receptor (beta chain) was recorded in a study of T cell responses to AZD1222 COVID-19 vaccine. Study as a whole: Second-dose timings of about 4 or about 12 weeks were pooled.

Trimming removed 0 bases from V and 5 bases from J, with 14 bases in between. Germline V gene lookup returns CDR1 SGHRS and CDR2 YFSETQ. The CDR3 has 15 residues. Assay: immunoSEQ multiplex PCR; the TCRdb copy retains only in-frame clones and omits some. This sample carries roughly 130,000 clones, approximately 92% of them seen once, and the ten largest clones take about 3.2%. Study results and limitations: Two doses of AZD1222 preceded a rise in Spike-specific TCR breadth and depth. Clonal diversity may have been underestimated, and the donors were mostly white British, with more females than males. Among those given AZD1222, only five or six were seropositive at baseline.

On this clone: What it binds is unknown.

V is TRBV5-1 and J is TRBJ1-1; a weak D match, TRBD1 (6 bases). Sequences were derived from peripheral blood, sampled on day 0 of AZD1222 vaccination. This TCR was sampled from an adult in good health. The chain's CDR3 is CASSLDRGGGTEAFF. In DNA, the CDR3 is TGCGCCAGCAGCTTGGATCGGGGAGGGGGTACTGAAGCTTTCTTT.